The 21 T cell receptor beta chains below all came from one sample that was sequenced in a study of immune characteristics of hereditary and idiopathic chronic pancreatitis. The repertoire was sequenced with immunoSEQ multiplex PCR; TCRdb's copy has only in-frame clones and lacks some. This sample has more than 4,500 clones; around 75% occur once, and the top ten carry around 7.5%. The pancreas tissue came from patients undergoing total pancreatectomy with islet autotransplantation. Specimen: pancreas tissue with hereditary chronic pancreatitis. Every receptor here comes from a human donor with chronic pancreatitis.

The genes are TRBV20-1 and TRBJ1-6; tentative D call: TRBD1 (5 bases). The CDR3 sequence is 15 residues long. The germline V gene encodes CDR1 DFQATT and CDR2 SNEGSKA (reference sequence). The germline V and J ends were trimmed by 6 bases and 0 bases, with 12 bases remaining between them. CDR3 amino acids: CSASQGSSYNSPLHF. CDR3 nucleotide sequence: TGCAGTGCCAGTCAGGGAAGCTCCTATAATTCACCCCTCCACTTT.

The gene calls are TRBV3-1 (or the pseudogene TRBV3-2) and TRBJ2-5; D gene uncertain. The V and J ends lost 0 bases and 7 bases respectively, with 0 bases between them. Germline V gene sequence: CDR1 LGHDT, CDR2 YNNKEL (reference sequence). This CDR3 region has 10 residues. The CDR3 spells CASSQETQYF. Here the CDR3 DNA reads TGTGCCAGCAGCCAAGAGACCCAGTACTTC.

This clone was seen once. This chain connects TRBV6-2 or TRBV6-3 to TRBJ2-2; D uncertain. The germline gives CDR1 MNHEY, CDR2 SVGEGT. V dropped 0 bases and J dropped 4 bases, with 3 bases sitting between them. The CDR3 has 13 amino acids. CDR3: CASSYSSTGELFF. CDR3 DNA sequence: TGTGCCAGCAGTTACTCGAGCACCGGGGAGCTGTTTTTT.

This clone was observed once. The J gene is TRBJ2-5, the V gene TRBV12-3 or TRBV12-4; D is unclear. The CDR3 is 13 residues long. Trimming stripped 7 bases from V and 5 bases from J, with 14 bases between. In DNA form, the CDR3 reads TGTGCCAGCACCGTAGAGCCCCGGGAGACCCAGTACTTC. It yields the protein CASTVEPRETQYF.

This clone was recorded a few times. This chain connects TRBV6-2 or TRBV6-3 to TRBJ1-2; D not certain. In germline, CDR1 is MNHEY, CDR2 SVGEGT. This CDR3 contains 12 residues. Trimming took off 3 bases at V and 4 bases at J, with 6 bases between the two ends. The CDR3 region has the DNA TGTGCCAGCAGTTATACAGCCTATGGCTACACCTTC. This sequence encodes CASSYTAYGYTF.

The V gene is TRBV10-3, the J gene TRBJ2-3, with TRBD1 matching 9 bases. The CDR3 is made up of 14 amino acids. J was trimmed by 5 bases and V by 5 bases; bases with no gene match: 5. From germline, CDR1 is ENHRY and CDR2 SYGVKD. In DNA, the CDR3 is TGTGCCATCAGTTCGGGACAGGGTGGAGATACGCAGTATTTT. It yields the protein CAISSGQGGDTQYF.

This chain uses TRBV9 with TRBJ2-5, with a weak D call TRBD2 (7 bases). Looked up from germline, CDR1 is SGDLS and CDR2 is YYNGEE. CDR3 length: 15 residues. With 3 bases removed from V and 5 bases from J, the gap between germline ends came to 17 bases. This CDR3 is CASSALGGAGETQYF. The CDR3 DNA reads TGTGCCAGCAGCGCCCTGGGGGGGGCCGGTGAGACCCAGTACTTC.

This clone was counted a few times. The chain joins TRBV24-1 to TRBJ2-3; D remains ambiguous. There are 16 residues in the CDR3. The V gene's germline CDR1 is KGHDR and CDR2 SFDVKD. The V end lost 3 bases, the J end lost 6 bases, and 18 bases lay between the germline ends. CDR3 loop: CATSDPRPGPEDTQYF. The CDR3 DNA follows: TGTGCCACCAGTGATCCTCGCCCCGGACCCGAGGATACGCAGTATTTT.

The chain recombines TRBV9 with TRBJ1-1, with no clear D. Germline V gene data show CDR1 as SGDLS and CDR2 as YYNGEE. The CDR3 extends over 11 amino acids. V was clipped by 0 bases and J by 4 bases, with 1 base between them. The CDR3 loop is CASSVATEAFF. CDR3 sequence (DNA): TGTGCCAGCAGCGTAGCCACTGAAGCTTTCTTT.

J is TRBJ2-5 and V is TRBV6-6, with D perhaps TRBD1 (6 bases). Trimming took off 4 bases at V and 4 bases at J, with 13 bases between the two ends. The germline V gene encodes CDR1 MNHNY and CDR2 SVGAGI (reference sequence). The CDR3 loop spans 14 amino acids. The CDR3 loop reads CASSSPGVRETQYF. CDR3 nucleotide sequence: TGTGCCAGCAGTTCCCCAGGGGTTCGAGAGACCCAGTACTTC.

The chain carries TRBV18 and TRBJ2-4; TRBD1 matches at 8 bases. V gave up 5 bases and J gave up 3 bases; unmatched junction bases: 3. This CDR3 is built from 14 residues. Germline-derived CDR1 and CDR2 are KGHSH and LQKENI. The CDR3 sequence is CASSLQGVKNIQYF. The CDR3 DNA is TGTGCCAGCTCATTACAGGGGGTCAAAAACATTCAGTACTTC.

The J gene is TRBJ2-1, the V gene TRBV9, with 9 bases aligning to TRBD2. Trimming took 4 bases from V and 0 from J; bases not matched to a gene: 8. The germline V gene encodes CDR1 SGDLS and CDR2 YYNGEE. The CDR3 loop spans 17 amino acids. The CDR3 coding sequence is TGTGCCAGCAGCTTCAAGACTAGCGGTAGCTCCTACAATGAGCAGTTCTTC. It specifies CASSFKTSGSSYNEQFF.

CDR3 DNA: TGTGCCAGCTCACGGACAGGGAGCTATGGCTACACCTTC. Translation: CASSRTGSYGYTF. This chain links TRBV18 with TRBJ1-2, with 8 bases matching TRBD1. The CDR3 loop spans 13 amino acids. With 4 bases clipped from V and 4 bases from J, the junction kept 2 bases outside the gene matches. In germline, CDR1 is KGHSH, CDR2 LQKENI.

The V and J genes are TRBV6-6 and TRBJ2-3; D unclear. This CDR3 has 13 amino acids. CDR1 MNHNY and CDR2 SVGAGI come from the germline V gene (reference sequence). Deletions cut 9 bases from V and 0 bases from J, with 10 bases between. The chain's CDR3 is CASTLSSTDTQYF. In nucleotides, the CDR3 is TGTGCCAGTACCCTGTCTAGCACAGATACGCAGTATTTT.

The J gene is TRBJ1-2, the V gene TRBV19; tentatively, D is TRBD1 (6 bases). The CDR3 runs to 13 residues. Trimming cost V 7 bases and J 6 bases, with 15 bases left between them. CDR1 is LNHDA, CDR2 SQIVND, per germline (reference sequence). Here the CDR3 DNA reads TGTGCCAGTACCCCACAGGGTGGACATGGCTACACCTTC. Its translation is CASTPQGGHGYTF. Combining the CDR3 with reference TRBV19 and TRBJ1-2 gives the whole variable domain DGGITQSPKYLFRKEGQNVTLSCEQNLNHDAMYWYRQDPGQGLRLIYYSQIVNDFQKGDIAEGYSVSREKKESFPLTVTSAQKNPTAFYLCASTPQGGHGYTFGSGTRLTVV.

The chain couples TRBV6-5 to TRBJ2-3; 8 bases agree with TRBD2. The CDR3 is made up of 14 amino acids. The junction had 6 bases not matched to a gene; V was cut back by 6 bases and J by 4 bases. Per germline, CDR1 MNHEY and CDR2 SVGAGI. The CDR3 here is CASRSGGAPDTQYF. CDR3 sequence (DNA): TGTGCCAGCAGAAGCGGGGGAGCCCCAGATACGCAGTATTTT.

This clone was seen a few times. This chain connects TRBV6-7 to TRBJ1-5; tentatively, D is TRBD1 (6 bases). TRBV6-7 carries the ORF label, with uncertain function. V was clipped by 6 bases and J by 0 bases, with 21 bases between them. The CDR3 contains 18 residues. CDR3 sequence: CASSRGQPKPYSNQPQHF. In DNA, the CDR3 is TGTGCCAGCAGCAGAGGACAGCCGAAACCTTATAGCAATCAGCCCCAGCATTTT.

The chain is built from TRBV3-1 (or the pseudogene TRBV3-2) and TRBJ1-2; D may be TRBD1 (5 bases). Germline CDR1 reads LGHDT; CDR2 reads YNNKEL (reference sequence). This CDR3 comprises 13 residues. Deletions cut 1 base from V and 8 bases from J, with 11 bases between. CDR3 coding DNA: TGTGCCAGCAGCCAAGCAGGGCTGCAGGGCTACACCTTC. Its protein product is CASSQAGLQGYTF.

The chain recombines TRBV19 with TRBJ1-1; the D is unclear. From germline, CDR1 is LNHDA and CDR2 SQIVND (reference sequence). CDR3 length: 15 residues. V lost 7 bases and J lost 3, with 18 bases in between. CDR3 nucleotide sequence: TGTGCCAGTACCCGAGGGAGGAATGGTGACACTGAAGCTTTCTTT. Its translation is CASTRGRNGDTEAFF.

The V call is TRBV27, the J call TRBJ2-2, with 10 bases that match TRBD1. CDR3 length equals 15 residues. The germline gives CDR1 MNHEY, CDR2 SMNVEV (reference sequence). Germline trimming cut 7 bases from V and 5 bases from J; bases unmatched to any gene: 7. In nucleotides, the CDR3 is TGTGCCAGCAATGGGAGGGACAGGGGTACCGGGGAGCTGTTTTTT. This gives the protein CASNGRDRGTGELFF.

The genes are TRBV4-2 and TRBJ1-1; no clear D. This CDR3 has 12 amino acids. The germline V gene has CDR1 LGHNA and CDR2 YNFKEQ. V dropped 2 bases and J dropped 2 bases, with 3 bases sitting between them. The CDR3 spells CASSQFNTEAFF. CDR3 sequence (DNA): TGTGCCAGCAGCCAATTCAACACTGAAGCTTTCTTT.